The 10 T cell receptor beta chains listed next were all sequenced from one sample in a study of CD8 T cells in Susac syndrome. The RNA input was about 0.5 to 1 ug, and it was reverse transcribed with random hexamers. Via MiXCR, TCRdb re-called the immunoSEQ multiplex PCR reads, giving one row per CDR3 protein. Among 400,000 to 550,000 distinct CDR3 sequences listed, more than 80% were seen once. The sample consisted of CD8+ T cells from PBMCs. These receptors originate from a human donor with multiple sclerosis.

This chain links TRBV9 with TRBJ2-3; weak D call: TRBD2 (6 bases). Trimming pared 3 bases from V and 2 bases from J, leaving 7 bases between. Looked up from germline, CDR1 is SGDLS and CDR2 is YYNGEE. This CDR3 has 13 amino acids. The CDR3 loop reads CASSAGVTDTQYF. The CDR3 nucleotides are TGTGCCAGCAGCGCGGGGGTCACAGATACGCAGTATTTT.

V is TRBV19 and J is TRBJ1-1, with D hard to call. This CDR3 has 13 amino acids. Germline CDR1 is LNHDA and CDR2 is SQIVND (reference sequence). Between the trimmed V and J ends, which lost 4 bases and 6 bases, there was a span of 12 bases. The CDR3: CASSTTGHAEAFF. The CDR3 nucleotides read TGTGCCAGTAGTACTACCGGTCACGCTGAAGCTTTCTTT. Variable domain in full (rest from reference TRBV19 and TRBJ1-1): DGGITQSPKYLFRKEGQNVTLSCEQNLNHDAMYWYRQDPGQGLRLIYYSQIVNDFQKGDIAEGYSVSREKKESFPLTVTSAQKNPTAFYLCASSTTGHAEAFFGQGTRLTVV.

The gene calls are TRBV27 and TRBJ1-2, with D unclear. CDR3 length: 14 residues. Germline V gene lookup returns CDR1 MNHEY and CDR2 SMNVEV (reference sequence). Trimming removed 5 bases at V and 6 bases at J, with 16 bases between. The DNA for the CDR3 is TGTGCCAGCAGTCCCCTCGAGAGAACGGATGGCTACACCTTC. Encoded protein: CASSPLERTDGYTF.

This chain links TRBV6-5 with TRBJ2-3, with unresolved D. Germline V CDR1 and CDR2: MNHEY, SVGAGI. The CDR3 runs 16 residues. V lost 0 bases to trimming and J lost 1 base, with 11 bases between them. CDR3 sequence: CASSYSVYEGTDTQYF. The CDR3 coding sequence is TGTGCCAGCAGTTACTCGGTATATGAGGGCACAGATACGCAGTATTTT.

The chain recombines TRBV14 with TRBJ2-1, with 8 bases lining up with TRBD2. The trim removed 1 base at V and 4 bases at J, leaving 9 bases unmatched. This CDR3 contains 17 residues. CDR1 and CDR2 from the germline V gene are SGHDN and FVKESK. CDR3 region: CASSQAPREVWYNEQFF. The CDR3 nucleotides are TGTGCCAGCAGCCAAGCCCCGCGGGAGGTCTGGTACAATGAGCAGTTCTTC.

This chain connects TRBV27 to TRBJ2-5; no clear D gene. The germline gives CDR1 MNHEY, CDR2 SMNVEV (reference sequence). V lost 3 bases, J lost 9 bases, and 8 bases lay in between. This CDR3 region has 11 residues. The CDR3 sequence is CASSLGNAQYF. CDR3 nucleotide sequence: TGTGCCAGCAGTTTGGGGAATGCCCAGTACTTC.

The chain recombines TRBV19 with TRBJ2-7; 10 bases are shared with TRBD1. The V gene end was trimmed by 5 bases and the J gene end by 5 bases; junction bases not matched to a gene: 9. Per the germline V gene, CDR1 is LNHDA and CDR2 is SQIVND (reference sequence). CDR3 length: 15 residues. CDR3 amino acids: CASSPWDRGYDEQYF. CDR3 in DNA: TGTGCCAGTAGTCCTTGGGACAGGGGATACGACGAGCAGTACTTC.

V gene TRBV2 combines with J gene TRBJ2-1, with 11 bases fitting TRBD2. The CDR3 is made up of 14 amino acids. V lost 6 bases, J lost 3 bases, and 1 base stayed unmatched. The V gene's germline CDR1 is SNHLY and CDR2 FYNNEI. The CDR3 loop reads CASRGLADYNEQFF. The CDR3 DNA sequence: TGTGCCAGCAGGGGACTAGCGGACTACAATGAGCAGTTCTTC.

This chain connects TRBV20-1 to TRBJ2-1; D might be TRBD1 (6 bases). Between the trimmed V and J ends, which lost 2 bases and 2 bases, there was a span of 10 bases. The CDR3 runs 14 residues. Germline CDR1 reads DFQATT; CDR2 reads SNEGSKA (reference sequence). CDR3 loop: CSARYGTPYNEQFF. The CDR3, as DNA: TGCAGTGCTAGATACGGGACACCCTACAATGAGCAGTTCTTC.

The J gene is TRBJ1-2, the V gene TRBV28; 9 positions match TRBD1. V gave up 4 bases and J gave up 6 bases; unmatched junction bases: 9. This CDR3 comprises 15 residues. Germline V gives CDR1 MDHEN, CDR2 SYDVKM. This CDR3 reads CASSSGQGGLDGYTF. CDR3 DNA sequence: TGTGCCAGCAGTTCGGGACAGGGCGGCTTGGATGGCTACACCTTC.